One TCR beta chain is described in this entry. In the original analysis: Reference gene primer amplification in the assay estimated nucleated cell counts. Assay: immunoSEQ multiplex PCR; the TCRdb copy retains only in-frame clones and omits some. V, J and clone size derive from that table, while D and trimming were established from the DNA sequence. This table has fewer than 150,000 clones, 87% appearing once. The sample originates from a study of blood T cell repertoires in COVID-19. About the study: COVID-19 samples collected from the United States, Italy and Spain covered acute and convalescent phases. The cDNA or gDNA used as material had been derived from T cells, B-cell-depleted T cells, or PBMCs.

CDR1 is ENHRY and CDR2 is SYGVKD in the germline V gene. Deletions cut 2 bases from V and 7 bases from J, with 11 bases between. The CDR3 extends over 14 amino acids. This clonotype originated in a woman aged 60 to 75 with acute or convalescent COVID-19. The V gene is TRBV10-3, the J gene TRBJ1-4; D is ambiguous. The source material was peripheral blood. As DNA, the CDR3 is TGTGCCATCAGTGAGCGGATTCGGGGTGAAAAACTGTTTTTT. Its protein product is CAISERIRGEKLFF.